The source of this T cell receptor beta chain is a study of tissue T cells after allogeneic stem cell transplantation. Study-level results: Anatomically similar tissues had similar TCR repertoires within each patient. Motif-based clustering found tissue-specific repertoire signatures shared across patients, though few clones were shared. Blood and spleen captured only part of the tissue TCR repertoire.

Germline V lookup: CDR1 LGHNA, CDR2 YNLKQL (reference sequence). This CDR3 is built from 15 residues. V shed 1 base and J shed 0 bases, with 8 bases lying between them. The data were produced by immunoSEQ multiplex PCR, yet TCRdb's version contains in-frame clones alone and is incomplete. This repertoire shows some 48,000 clones, around 70% found once; its top ten account for roughly 0.7%. As to this clone: What it recognizes is unknown. The genes are named according to mouse. With the read ending 1 residue before the CDR3 end, the germline J gene is used to fill in that end.

This chain links TRBV5 with TRBJ2-5; weak D call: TRBD1 (5 bases). The sequenced material came from sorted cells pooled from one or two spleens. The source of this sequence is a pool of C57BL/6 mice in good health. CDR3 loop: CASSQADNNQDTQYF. CDR3 bases read: TGTGCCAGCAGCCAAGCGGACAATAACCAAGACACCCAGTAC.